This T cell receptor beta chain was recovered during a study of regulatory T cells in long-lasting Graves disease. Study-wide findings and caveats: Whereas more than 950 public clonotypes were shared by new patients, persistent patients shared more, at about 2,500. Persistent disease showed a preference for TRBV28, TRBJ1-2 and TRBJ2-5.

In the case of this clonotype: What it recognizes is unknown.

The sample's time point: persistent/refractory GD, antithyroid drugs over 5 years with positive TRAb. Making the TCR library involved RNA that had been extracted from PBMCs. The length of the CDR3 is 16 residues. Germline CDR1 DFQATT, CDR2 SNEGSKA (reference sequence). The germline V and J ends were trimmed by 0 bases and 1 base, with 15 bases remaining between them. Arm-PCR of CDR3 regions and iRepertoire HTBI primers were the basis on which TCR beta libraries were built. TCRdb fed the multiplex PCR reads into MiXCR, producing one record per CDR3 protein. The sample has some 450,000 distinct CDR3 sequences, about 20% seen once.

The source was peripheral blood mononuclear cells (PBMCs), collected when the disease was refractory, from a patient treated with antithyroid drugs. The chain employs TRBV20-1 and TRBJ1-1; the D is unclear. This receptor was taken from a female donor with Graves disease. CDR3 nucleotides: TGCAGTGCTAGAGAGGTTCCGGAACAGCGGAACACTGAAGCTTTCTTT. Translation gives CSAREVPEQRNTEAFF.